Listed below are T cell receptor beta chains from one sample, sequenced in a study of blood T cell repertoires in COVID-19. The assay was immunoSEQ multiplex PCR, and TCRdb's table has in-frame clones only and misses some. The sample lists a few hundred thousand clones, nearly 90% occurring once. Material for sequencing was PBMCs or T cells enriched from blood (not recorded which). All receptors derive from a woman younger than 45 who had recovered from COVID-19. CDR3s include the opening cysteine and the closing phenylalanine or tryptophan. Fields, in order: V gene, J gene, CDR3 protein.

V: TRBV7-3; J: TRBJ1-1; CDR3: CASSPRQGTEAFF
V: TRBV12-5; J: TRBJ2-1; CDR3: CASGLVLRGGYNEQFF
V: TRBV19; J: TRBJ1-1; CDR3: CASSLSLNTEAFF
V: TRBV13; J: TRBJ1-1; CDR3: CASSLTGIGYPEAFF
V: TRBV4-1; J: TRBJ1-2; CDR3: CASSQGGGAGGYTF
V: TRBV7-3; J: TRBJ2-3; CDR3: CASSLTGVGADTQYF
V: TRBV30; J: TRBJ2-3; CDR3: CAWSTRGGITDTQYF
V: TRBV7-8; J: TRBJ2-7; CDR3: CASSLHGTGALSYEQYF
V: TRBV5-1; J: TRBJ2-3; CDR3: CASSLAQDTQYF
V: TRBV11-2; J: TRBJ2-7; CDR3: CASSETSGGLPYEQYF
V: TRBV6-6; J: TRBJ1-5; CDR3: CASETFGNQPQHF
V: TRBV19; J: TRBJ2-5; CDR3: CASTNSRDRGQETQYF
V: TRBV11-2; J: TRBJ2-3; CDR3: CASSREGLADTQYF
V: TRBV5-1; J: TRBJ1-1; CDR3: CASTGDTNTEAFF
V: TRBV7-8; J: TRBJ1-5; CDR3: CASSLERLGFVDQPQHF
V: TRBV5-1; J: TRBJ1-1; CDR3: CASSPTGTGNTEAFF
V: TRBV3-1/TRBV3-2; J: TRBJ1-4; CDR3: CASSLTGGVDEKLFF
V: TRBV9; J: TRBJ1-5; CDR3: CASGEPQHF
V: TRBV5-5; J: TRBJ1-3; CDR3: CASSTTGLGNTIYF
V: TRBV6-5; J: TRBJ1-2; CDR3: CASSYSPGQAVRGYTF
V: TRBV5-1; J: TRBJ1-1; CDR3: CASSLGQQRTEAFF
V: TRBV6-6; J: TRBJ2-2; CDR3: CASIRTGVAGELFF
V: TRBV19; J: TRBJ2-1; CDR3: CASRSGRGGMVYNEQFF
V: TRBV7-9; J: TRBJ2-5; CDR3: CASSNRQTGQAFQETQYF
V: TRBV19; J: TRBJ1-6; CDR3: CASSLTSGNSPLHF
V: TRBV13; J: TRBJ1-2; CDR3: CASSNTLRTPNYGYTF
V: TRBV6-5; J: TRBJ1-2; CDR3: CASSYSGQGESGYTF
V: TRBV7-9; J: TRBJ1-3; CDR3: CASSHRSGTIYF
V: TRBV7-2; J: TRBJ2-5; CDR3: CASSFPGTGGKETQYF
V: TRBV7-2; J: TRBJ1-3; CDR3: CASSLEGTAIHQGNTIYF
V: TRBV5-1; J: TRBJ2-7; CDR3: CASSLVAGGREQYF
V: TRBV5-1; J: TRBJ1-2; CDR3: CASSLARGIRGYGYTF
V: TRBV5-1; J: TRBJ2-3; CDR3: CASSGGQTSTDTQYF
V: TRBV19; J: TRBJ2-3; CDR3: CASSIQRGSADTQYF
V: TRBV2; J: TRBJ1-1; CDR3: CASSGGPTILEAFF
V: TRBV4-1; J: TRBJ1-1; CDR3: CASSQEQGAHWDTEAFF
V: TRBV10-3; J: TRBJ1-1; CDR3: CAISGTEGNTEAFF
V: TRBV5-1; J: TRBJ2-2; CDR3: CASSLVRTGASGELFF
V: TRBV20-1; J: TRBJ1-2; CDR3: CSASTGNYGYTF
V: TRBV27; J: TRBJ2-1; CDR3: CASSSLIAGGGYNEQFF
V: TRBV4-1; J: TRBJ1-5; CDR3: CASSQADRDNQPQHF
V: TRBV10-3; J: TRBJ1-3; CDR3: CAISTTGTGGARNTIYF
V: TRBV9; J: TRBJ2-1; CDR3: CASSGLGVSGNHNEQFF
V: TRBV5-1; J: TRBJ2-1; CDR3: CASSLVAGVIPSNEQFF
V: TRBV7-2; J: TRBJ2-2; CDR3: CASSLRSTTTRELFF
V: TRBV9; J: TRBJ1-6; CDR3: CASSSRPNSPLHF